This T cell receptor (beta chain) appears in the sequencing data of a study of siplizumab effects on memory and regulatory T cells. The assay looked at about 97,000 TCR templates in each sample. Clones were sequenced by immunoSEQ multiplex PCR, and TCRdb holds only the in-frame ones, with some missing. The sample holds roughly 100,000 clones, around 97% seen once. Overall study results and limits: The authors mapped only a minor fraction of alloreactive clones to unstimulated subsets. Major contributors to the alloresponse seemed to be naive T cells, which also appeared more diverse than memory cells.

Worth noting for this clone: Its antigen remains unknown.

The CDR3 has 15 residues. Per the germline V gene, CDR1 is SNHLY and CDR2 is FYNNEI. V dropped 7 bases and J dropped 0 bases, with 14 bases sitting between them. This clonotype was obtained from a human donor in good health. The sequenced sample consisted of naive CD4+ T cells sorted from blood. The J gene is TRBJ2-3, the V gene TRBV2; D perhaps matches TRBD2 (5 bases). The CDR3 DNA reads TGTGCCAGCACACGGGATGGACCCAGCACAGATACGCAGTATTTT. It is translated as CASTRDGPSTDTQYF.